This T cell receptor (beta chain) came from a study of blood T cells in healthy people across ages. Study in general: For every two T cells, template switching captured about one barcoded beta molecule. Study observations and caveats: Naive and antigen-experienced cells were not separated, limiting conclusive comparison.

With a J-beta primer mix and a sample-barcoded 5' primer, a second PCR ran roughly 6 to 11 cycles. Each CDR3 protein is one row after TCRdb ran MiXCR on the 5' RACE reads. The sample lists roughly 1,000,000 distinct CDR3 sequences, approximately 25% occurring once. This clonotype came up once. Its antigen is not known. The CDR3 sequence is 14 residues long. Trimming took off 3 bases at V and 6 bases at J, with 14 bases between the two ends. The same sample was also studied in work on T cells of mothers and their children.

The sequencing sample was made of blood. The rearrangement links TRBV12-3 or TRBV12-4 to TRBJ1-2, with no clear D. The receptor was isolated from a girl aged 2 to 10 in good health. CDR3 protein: CASSFLGGVDGYTF. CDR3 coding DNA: TGTGCCAGCAGTTTTCTGGGAGGTGTGGATGGCTACACCTTC.